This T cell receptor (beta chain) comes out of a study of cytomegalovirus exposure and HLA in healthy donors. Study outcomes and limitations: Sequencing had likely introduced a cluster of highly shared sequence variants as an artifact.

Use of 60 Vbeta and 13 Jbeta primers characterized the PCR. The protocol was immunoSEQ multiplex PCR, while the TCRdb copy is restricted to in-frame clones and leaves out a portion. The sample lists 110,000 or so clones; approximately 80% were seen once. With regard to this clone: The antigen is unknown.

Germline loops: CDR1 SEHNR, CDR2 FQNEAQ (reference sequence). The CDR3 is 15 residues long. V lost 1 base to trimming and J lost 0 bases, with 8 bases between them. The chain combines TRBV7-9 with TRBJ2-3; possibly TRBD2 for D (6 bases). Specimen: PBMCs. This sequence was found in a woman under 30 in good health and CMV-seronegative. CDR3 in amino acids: CASSLDAGSTDTQYF. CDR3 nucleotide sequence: TGTGCCAGCAGCTTAGATGCGGGGAGCACAGATACGCAGTATTTT.